Below are 8 T cell receptor beta chains sequenced from a single sample in a study of blood T cells in healthy people across ages. Next came a second PCR, run for about 6 to 12 cycles, which used a sample-barcoded 5' primer along with a J-beta primer mix. TCRdb re-called the 5' RACE reads through MiXCR, storing one row per CDR3 protein. Among almost 1 million distinct CDR3 sequences, 45% to 60% were seen once, and the ten largest hold 20% to 25%. Sample: blood. The receptors derive from a woman aged 55-70 years in good health.

A remark on this clonotype: One junction end disagrees with the germline gene, perhaps due to a read error. The rearrangement links TRBV7-9 to TRBJ1-2; 7 bases match TRBD1. Germline V CDR1 and CDR2: SEHNR, FQNEAQ (reference sequence). CDR3 length equals 14 residues. CDR3 DNA: TGTGCCGGCAGCTTGGGGACAGCATTTTATGGCTACACCTTC. It is translated as CAGSLGTAFYGYTF.

The chain links TRBV3-1 to TRBJ2-4; 9 positions agree with TRBD1. This CDR3 is built from 18 residues. In germline, CDR1 is LGHDT, CDR2 YNNKEL (reference sequence). With V trimmed by 1 base and J by 8 bases, 15 bases remained unmatched. The CDR3 reads CASSQGTISQGARDIQYF. Here the CDR3 DNA reads TGTGCCAGCAGCCAAGGAACTATCTCACAGGGGGCAAGGGACATTCAGTACTTC.

The chain carries TRBV18 and TRBJ1-6; no definite D call. The V gene lost 8 bases and the J gene lost 8 bases, with 22 bases spanning the gap. Germline CDR1 is KGHSH and CDR2 is LQKENI. The CDR3 runs to 16 residues. CDR3 in DNA: TGTGCCAGCACCTCTAGACCGGACGGCCGCCATTCACCCCTCCACTTT. Translating gives CASTSRPDGRHSPLHF. Full variable domain (remainder filled in from reference TRBV18 and TRBJ1-6): NAGVMQNPRHLVRRRGQEARLRCSPMKGHSHVYWYRQLPEEGLKFMVYLQKENIIDESGMPKERFSAEFPKEGPSILRIQQVVRGDSAAYFCASTSRPDGRHSPLHFGNGTRLTVT.

The chain combines TRBV20-1 with TRBJ2-1, with 13 positions matching TRBD2. The V gene end was trimmed by 5 bases and the J gene end by 1 base; junction bases not matched to a gene: 14. Germline CDR1 reads DFQATT; CDR2 reads SNEGSKA (reference sequence). The CDR3 is 19 residues long. The CDR3 region is CSAPALAGGFGGSYNEQFF. The CDR3 DNA follows: TGCAGTGCTCCCGCACTAGCGGGAGGGTTCGGTGGGTCCTACAATGAGCAGTTCTTC.

This chain uses TRBV7-6 with TRBJ2-7, with 11 bases identical to TRBD1. CDR1 is SGHVS and CDR2 is FNYEAQ in the germline V gene. V dropped 4 bases and J dropped 6; count of bases not matched to a gene: 8. The CDR3 length is 15 residues. In DNA, the CDR3 is TGTGCCAGCAGCTCCCCCGGACAGGGGGCTGTCGAGCAGTACTTC. It is translated as CASSSPGQGAVEQYF.

The chain recombines TRBV5-6 with TRBJ2-7, with 13 bases that match TRBD2. With 8 bases clipped from V and 7 bases from J, the junction kept 18 bases outside the gene matches. This CDR3 is 17 amino acids long. Germline lookup yields CDR1 SGHDT and CDR2 YYEEEE. The CDR3 sequence: CASEGTSGIPSYNEQYF. The CDR3 DNA is TGTGCCAGTGAAGGGACTAGCGGGATTCCCTCTTACAATGAGCAGTACTTC.

This clonotype is a singleton in its sample. The gene calls are TRBV2 and TRBJ1-6, with 8 bases fitting TRBD1. CDR1 SNHLY and CDR2 FYNNEI come from the germline V gene. This CDR3 comprises 13 residues. Trimming at V came to 5 bases and at J to 9 bases, leaving 3 bases not matched to a gene. CDR3 DNA: TGTGCCAGCAGTACGGACAGGGCTTCACCCCTCCACTTT. Translation gives CASSTDRASPLHF.

This clonotype was recorded at least ten times. The genes are TRBV25-1 and TRBJ2-7; TRBD2 matches 9 bases. Trimming cost V 3 bases and J 3 bases; bases outside gene matches: 6. There are 15 residues in the CDR3. Germline CDR1 reads MGHDK; CDR2 reads SYGVNS. The CDR3 protein is CASSDPASGDYEQYF. The CDR3 DNA sequence: TGTGCCAGCAGTGACCCGGCTAGCGGGGACTACGAGCAGTACTTC.